The entry below describes one T cell receptor beta chain. Its recognized antigen is unknown. There are no base qualities to consult, and no much larger clone falls within one base. Another Seattle source contributed samples from volunteer blood donors who had recovered from COVID-19. Collaborating institutions collected whole blood in K2EDTA tubes following their own protocols. For TCRbeta analysis, collaborator samples were shipped as frozen whole blood, as isolated PBMCs, or as DNA extracted from either sample type. This sample was taken from a study of blood T cell repertoires in COVID-19 (TCRdb year 2020). Study-wide context: Samples from collaborators originated in the United States, Italy and Spain and spanned both the acute and convalescent phases of COVID-19. The prospective study material was composed of cDNA or gDNA derived from T cells, B-cell-depleted T cells, or PBMCs. The dataset comprised deeply sampled blood TCRbeta repertoires from subjects exposed to, actively infected with, or recovered from COVID-19. The repertoires were made available in a free public database intended to serve as a resource for research on the immune response to SARS-CoV-2. Samples were obtained from the ongoing ImmuneRACE study (first 160 participants) and from about 1,300 subjects provided by 6 global collaborators. The sample metadata nearly always contained a de-identified subject ID, COVID-19 status, age in years and sex. Where available, HLA class I and class II types were obtained from metadata supplied by the sample provider rather than from assay-based typing.

CDR1 and CDR2 were assigned from the germline V gene as LGHNA and YSLEER. Trimming costs V 2 bases and J 0 bases, and their ends lie 8 bases apart. The CDR3 starts with the cysteine, ends with the phenylalanine, and has 14 residues. The entry retains the CDR3 DNA only, 42 bases that are in frame from base 1. General findings and caveats noted by the study authors: The quantity of clinical and demographic metadata differed by source and by participant and was supplied without curation.

TCRbeta CDR3 regions were amplified from genomic DNA by means of the immunoSEQ Assay, a bias-controlled multiplex PCR. As for the original processing: Nucleated cell counts per sample were estimated from amplification of reference gene primers within the assay. To quantify the absolute abundance of each unique TCRbeta CDR3 rearrangement, sequence reads were collapsed and filtered. For each sample, productive Simpson clonality was calculated as the square root of Simpson's diversity index across productive rearrangements. This is the immuneACCESS table as TCRdb keeps it, with only in-frame sequences that have V and J called. A part of the clones is gone; compared with another copy, unresolved V genes explain less than half, and the rest is unexplained. D and trimming were read from the DNA, whereas the V and J calls and clone size are those reported in that table. The sample table records about 270,000 clones; about four fifths of these occur just once. The leading ten clones occupy more than 8% of the sample.

The sequence derives from a woman aged 45-65 years who had recovered from COVID-19. Input material: peripheral blood. The rearrangement combines TRBV4-3 with TRBJ2-7, and perhaps TRBD1 as D gene, on 6 matching bases. CDR3 loop: CASSQQGSSYEQYF. The DNA sequence is as follows: TGCGCCAGCAGCCAACAGGGGAGCTCCTACGAGCAGTACTTC.